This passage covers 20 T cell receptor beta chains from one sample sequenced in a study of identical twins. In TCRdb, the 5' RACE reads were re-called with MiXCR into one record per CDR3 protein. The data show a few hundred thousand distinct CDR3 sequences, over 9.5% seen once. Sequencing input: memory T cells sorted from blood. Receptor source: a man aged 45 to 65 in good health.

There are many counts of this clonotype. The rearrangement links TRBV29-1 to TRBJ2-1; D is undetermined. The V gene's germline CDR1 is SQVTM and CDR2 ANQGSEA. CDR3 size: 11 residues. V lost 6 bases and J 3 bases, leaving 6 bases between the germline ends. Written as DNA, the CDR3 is TGCAGCGTAGGCCACTACAATGAGCAGTTCTTC. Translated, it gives CSVGHYNEQFF.

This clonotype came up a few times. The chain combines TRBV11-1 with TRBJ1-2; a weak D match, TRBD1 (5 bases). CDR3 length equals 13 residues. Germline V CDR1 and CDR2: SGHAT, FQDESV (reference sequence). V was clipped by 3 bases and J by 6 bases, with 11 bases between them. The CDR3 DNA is TGTGCCAGCAGCTTCGCAGGGAGGAATGGCTACACCTTC. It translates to CASSFAGRNGYTF.

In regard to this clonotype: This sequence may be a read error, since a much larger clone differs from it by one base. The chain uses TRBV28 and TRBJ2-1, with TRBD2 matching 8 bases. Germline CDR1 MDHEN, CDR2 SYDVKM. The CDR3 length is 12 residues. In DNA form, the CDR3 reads TGTGCCAGCAGTTTAGGGACTAGACAGCAGTGCTTC. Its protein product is CASSLGTRQQCF.

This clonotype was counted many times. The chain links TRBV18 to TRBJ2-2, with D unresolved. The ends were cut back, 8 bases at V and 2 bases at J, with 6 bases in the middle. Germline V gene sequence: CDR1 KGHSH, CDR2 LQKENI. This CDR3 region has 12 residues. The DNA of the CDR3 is TGTGCCAGCACAGTTAACACCGGGGAGCTGTTTTTT. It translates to CASTVNTGELFF.

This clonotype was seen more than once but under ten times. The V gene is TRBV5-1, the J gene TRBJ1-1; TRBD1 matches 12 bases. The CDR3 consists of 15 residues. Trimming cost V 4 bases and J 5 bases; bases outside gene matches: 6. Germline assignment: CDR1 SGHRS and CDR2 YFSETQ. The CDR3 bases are TGCGCCAGCAGCGGCGGGACAGGGGGCGTAACTGAAGCTTTCTTT. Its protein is CASSGGTGGVTEAFF.

CDR3 DNA: TGTGCCAGCAAACTCACAGGCGGGAGCTCCTACGAGCAGTACTTC. Translating gives CASKLTGGSSYEQYF. This chain connects TRBV27 to TRBJ2-7; 7 bases agree with TRBD2. The V gene's germline CDR1 is MNHEY and CDR2 SMNVEV (reference sequence). The CDR3 length is 15 residues. J lost 0 bases, V lost 7 bases, and 9 bases had no gene match.

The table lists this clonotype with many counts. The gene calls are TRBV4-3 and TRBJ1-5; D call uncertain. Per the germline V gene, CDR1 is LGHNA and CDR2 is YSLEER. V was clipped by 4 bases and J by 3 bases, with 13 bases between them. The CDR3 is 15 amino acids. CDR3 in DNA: TGCGCCAGCAGCCCAGAAGTGGGCCTCAATCAGCCCCAGCATTTT. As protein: CASSPEVGLNQPQHF.

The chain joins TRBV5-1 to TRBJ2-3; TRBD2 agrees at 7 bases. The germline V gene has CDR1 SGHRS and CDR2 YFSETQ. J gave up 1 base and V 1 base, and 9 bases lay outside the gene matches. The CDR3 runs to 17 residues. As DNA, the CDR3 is TGCGCCAGCAGCTTGTTAGTACTAGCGCCGCGCACAGATACGCAGTATTTT. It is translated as CASSLLVLAPRTDTQYF. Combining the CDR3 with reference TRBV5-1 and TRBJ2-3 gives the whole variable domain KAGVTQTPRYLIKTRGQQVTLSCSPISGHRSVSWYQQTPGQGLQFLFEYFSETQRNKGNFPGRFSGRQFSNSRSEMNVSTLELGDSALYLCASSLLVLAPRTDTQYFGPGTRLTVL.

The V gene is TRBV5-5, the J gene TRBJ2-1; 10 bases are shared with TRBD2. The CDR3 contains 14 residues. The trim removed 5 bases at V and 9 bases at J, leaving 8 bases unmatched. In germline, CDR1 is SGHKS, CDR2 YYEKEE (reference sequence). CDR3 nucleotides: TGTGCCAGCAGTCCAACTAGCGGGACCGGTGAGCAGTTCTTC. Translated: CASSPTSGTGEQFF.

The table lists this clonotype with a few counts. The CDR3 loop is CASRTRTVRKTQYF. The CDR3 coding sequence is TGTGCCAGCAGGACCCGGACAGTCAGGAAGACCCAGTACTTC. The chain uses TRBV12-3 or TRBV12-4 and TRBJ2-5; a weak D match, TRBD1 (6 bases). There are 14 residues in the CDR3. Between the trimmed V and J ends, which lost 6 bases and 6 bases, there was a span of 17 bases.

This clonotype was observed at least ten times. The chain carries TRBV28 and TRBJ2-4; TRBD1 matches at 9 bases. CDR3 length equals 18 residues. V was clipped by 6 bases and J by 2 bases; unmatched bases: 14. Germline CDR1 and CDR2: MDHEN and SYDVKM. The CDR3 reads CASSPGTGYYFPKNIQYF. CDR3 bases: TGTGCCAGCAGCCCGGGGACAGGGTACTATTTTCCCAAAAACATTCAGTACTTC.

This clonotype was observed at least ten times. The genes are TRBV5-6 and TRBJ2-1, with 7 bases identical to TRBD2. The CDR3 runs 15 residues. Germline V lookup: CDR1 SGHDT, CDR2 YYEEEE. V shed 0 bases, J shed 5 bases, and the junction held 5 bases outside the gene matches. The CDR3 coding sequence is TGTGCCAGCAGCTTGGTAGCTAGCGGCCACAATGAGCAGTTCTTC. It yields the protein CASSLVASGHNEQFF.

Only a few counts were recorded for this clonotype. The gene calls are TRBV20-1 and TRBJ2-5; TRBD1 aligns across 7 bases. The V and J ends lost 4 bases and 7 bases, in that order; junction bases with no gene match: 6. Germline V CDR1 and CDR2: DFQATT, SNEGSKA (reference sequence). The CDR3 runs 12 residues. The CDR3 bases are TGCAGTGCTAAAGACAGGGTGGGGACCCAGTACTTC. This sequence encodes CSAKDRVGTQYF.

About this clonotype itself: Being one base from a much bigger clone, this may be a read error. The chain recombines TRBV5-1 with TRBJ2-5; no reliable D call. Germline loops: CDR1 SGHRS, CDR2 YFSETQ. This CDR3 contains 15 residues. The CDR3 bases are TGCGCCAGCAGCTTGGGTGGGTTCGGTCAAGAGCCCCAGTACTTC. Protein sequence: CASSLGGFGQEPQYF.

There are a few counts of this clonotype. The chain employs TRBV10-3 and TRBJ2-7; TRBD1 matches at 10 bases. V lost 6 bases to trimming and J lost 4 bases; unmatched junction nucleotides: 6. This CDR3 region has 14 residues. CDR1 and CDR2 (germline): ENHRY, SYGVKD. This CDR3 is CAIRVPGQGYEQYF. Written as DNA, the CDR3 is TGTGCCATCAGAGTTCCGGGACAGGGGTACGAGCAGTACTTC.

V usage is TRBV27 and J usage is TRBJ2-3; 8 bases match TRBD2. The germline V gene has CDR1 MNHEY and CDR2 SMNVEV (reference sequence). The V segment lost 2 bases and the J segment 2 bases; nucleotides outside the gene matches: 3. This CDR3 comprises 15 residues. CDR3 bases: TGTGCCAGCAGTTTACTACTAGCGGCCACAGATACGCAGTATTTT. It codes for CASSLLLAATDTQYF.

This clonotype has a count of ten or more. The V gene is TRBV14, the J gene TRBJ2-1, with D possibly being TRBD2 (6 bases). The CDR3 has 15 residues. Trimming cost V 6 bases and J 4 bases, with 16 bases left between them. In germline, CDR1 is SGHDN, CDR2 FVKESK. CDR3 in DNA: TGTGCCAGCAGTTGGATAGCGGACGCTTACAATGAGCAGTTCTTC. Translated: CASSWIADAYNEQFF.

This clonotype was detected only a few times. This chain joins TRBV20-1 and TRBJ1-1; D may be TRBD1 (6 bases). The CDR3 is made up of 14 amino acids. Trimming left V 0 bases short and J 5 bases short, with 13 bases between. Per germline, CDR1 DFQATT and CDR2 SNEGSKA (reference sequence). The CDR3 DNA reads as TGCAGTGCTAGAGATCGAGGGGGGCCGACTGAAGCTTTCTTT. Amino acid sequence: CSARDRGGPTEAFF.

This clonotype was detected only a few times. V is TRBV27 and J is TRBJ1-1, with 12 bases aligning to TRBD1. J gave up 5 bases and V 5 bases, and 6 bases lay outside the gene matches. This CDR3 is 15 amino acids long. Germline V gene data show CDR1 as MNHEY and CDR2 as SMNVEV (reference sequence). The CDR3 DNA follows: TGTGCCAGCAGTGGGGGGACAGGGGGCGGAACTGAAGCTTTCTTT. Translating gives CASSGGTGGGTEAFF.

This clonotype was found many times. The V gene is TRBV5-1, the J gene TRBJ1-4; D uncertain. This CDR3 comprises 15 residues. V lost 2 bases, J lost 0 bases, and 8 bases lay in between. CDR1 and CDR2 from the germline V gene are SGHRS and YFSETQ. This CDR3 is CASSFRDATNEKLFF. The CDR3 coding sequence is TGCGCCAGCAGCTTTCGGGATGCAACTAATGAAAAACTGTTTTTT.